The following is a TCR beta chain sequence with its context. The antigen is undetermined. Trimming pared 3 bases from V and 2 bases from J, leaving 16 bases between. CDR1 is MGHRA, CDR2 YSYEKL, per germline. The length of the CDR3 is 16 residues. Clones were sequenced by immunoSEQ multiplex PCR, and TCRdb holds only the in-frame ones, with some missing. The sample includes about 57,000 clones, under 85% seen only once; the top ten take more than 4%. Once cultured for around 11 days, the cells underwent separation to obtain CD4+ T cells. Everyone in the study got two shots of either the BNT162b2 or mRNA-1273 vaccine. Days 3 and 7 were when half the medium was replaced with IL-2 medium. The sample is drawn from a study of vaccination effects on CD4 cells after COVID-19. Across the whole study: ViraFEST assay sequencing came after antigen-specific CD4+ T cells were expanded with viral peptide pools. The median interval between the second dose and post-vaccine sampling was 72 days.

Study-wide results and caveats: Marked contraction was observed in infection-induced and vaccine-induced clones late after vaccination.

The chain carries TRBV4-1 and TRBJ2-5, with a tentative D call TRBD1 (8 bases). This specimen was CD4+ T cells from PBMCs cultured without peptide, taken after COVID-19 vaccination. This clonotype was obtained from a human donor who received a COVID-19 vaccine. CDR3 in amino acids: CASSHGDRGLQETQYF. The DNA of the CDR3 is TGCGCCAGCAGCCACGGCGACAGGGGACTACAAGAGACCCAGTACTTC.